The source of this T cell receptor beta chain is a study of T cell responses to AZD1222 COVID-19 vaccine. Germline V lookup: CDR1 SGHNT, CDR2 YYREEE (reference sequence). The CDR3 totals 16 residues. The ends lost 4 bases at V and 0 bases at J; junction bases unmatched: 6. Generated by immunoSEQ multiplex PCR, the TCRdb table keeps only in-frame clones and is missing some. The data hold roughly 120,000 clones, with 65% to 90% observed a single time. This clone was seen more than once but under ten times. Antigen unknown. General study findings and limits: Seropositive AZD1222 recipients at baseline numbered only six or seven.

This receptor was obtained from an adult in good health. The sequencing used peripheral blood, collected on day 0 of AZD1222 vaccination. The chain uses TRBV5-4 and TRBJ2-7; TRBD2 matches at 11 bases. The CDR3 sequence is CASSAGLADSSYEQYF. As DNA, the CDR3 is TGTGCCAGCAGCGCGGGACTAGCGGATAGCTCCTACGAGCAGTACTTC.